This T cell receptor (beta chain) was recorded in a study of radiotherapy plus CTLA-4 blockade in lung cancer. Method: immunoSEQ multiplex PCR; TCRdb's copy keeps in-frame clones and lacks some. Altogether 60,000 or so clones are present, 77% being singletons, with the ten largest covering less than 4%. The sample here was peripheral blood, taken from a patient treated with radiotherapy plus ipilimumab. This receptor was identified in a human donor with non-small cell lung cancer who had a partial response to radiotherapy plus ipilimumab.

The chain's CDR3 is CASPGGSSTDTQYF. The CDR3, as DNA: TGCGCCAGCCCCGGAGGCTCTAGCACAGATACGCAGTATTTT. The rearrangement joins TRBV4-3 to TRBJ2-3; tentatively, D is TRBD2 (5 bases). Germline CDR1 and CDR2: LGHNA and YSLEER. The CDR3 has 14 residues. The V gene lost 8 bases and the J gene lost 0 bases, with 12 bases spanning the gap.